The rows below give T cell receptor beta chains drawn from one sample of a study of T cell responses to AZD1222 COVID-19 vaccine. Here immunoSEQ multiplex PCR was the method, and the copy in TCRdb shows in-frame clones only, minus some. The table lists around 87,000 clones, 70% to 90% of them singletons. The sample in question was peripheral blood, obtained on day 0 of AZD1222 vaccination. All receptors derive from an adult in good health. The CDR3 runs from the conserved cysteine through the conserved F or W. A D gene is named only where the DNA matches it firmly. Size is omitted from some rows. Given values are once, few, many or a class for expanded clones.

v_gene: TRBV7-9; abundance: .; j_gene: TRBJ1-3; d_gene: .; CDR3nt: TGTGCCAGCAGCTTTGGGCTAGGCGCCTCTGGAAACACCATATATTTT; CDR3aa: CASSFGLGASGNTIYF
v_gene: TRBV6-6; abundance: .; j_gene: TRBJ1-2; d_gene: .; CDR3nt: TGTGCCAGCAGCCCCGCCGGTACGCAGGGGCTGTATGGCTACACCTTC; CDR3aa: CASSPAGTQGLYGYTF
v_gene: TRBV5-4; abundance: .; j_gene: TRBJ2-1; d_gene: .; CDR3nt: TGTGCCAGCGTCGACCAGGGGAGGATCGAGGGTGAGCAGTTCTTC; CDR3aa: CASVDQGRIEGEQFF
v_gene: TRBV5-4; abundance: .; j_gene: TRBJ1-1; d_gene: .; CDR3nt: TGTGCCAGCAGCTTGGGCAGATACACTGAAGCTTTCTTT; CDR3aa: CASSLGRYTEAFF
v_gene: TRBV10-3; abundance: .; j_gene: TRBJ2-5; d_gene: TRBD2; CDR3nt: TGTGCCATCAGCGGACTAGCGGGGAAAGAGACCCAGTACTTC; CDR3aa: CAISGLAGKETQYF
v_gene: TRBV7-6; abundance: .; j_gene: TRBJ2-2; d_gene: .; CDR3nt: TGTGCCAGCAGCTTAGCGCTTCGGGAACGGACCGGGGAGCTGTTTTTT; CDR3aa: CASSLALRERTGELFF
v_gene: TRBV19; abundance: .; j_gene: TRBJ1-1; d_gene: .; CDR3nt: TGTGCCAGTAGTGGGGGGGGTGTTTGGACTGAAGCTTTCTTT; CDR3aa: CASSGGGVWTEAFF
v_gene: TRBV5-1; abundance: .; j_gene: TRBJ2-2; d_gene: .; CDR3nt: TGCGCCAGCGGAACCAATTGGGGAGGCGGGGAGCTGTTTTTT; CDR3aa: CASGTNWGGGELFF
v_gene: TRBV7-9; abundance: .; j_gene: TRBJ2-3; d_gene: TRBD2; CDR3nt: TGTGCCAGCAGCCTCTACCGGGGGGGCCCCACAGATACGCAGTATTTT; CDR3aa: CASSLYRGGPTDTQYF
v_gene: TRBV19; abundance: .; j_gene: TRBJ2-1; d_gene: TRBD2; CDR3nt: TGTGCCAGTACTCAAGGAGCGGGACGCTCCTACAATGAGCAGTTCTTC; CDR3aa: CASTQGAGRSYNEQFF
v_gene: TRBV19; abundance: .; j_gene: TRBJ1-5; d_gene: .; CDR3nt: TGTGCCAGTAGTTCCTCCCCTCAGCCCCAGCATTTT; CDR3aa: CASSSSPQPQHF
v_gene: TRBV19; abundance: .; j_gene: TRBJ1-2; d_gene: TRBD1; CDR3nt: TGTGCCAGTAGTACCGCAAGGGGGCTGGGCTATGGCTACACCTTC; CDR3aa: CASSTARGLGYGYTF
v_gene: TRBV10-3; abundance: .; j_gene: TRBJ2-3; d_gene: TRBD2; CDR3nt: TGTGCCGCGGGAGCGGGAGGGACCACAGATACGCAGTATTTT; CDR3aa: CAAGAGGTTDTQYF
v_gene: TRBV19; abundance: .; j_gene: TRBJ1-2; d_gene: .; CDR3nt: TGTGCCACTTCAAGGGGCCGGGACGGTTACACTAACTATGGCTACACCTTC; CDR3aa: CATSRGRDGYTNYGYTF
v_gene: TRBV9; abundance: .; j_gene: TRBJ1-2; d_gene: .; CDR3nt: TGTGCCAGCAGCGTACCGACACAGCCCTATGGCTACACCTTC; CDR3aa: CASSVPTQPYGYTF
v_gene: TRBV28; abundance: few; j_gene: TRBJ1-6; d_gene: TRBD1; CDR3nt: TGTGCCAGCAGCCGACAGGGTGAAAATTCACCCCTCCACTTT; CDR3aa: CASSRQGENSPLHF
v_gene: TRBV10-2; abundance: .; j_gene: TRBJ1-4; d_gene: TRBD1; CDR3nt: TGCGCCAGCAGAGTACCCGGGACAGGGAATGAAAAACTGTTTTTT; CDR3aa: CASRVPGTGNEKLFF
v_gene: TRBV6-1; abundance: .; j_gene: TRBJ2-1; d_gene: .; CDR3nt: TGTGCCAGCAGTGAAGTTCGGGGGTCTTCCTACAATGAGCAGTTCTTC; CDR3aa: CASSEVRGSSYNEQFF
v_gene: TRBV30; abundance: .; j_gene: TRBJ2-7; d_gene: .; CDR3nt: TGTGCCTGCTTCGCGGTGGACGAGCAGTACTTC; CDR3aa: CACFAVDEQYF
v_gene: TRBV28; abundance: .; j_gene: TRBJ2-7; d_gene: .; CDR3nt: TGTGCCAGCAGTCGCATGGGGCAGGGATTATCCTACGAGCAGTACTTC; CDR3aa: CASSRMGQGLSYEQYF
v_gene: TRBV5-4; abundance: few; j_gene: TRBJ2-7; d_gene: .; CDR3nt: TGTGCCAGCAGCTTAGTACTCCAGGGGGGTCGCGAGCAGTACTTC; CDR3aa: CASSLVLQGGREQYF
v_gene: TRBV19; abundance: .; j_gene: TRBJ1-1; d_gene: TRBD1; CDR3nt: TGTGCCAGTAGTATAGGAGAGGGACAGGGCACTGAAGCTTTCTTT; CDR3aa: CASSIGEGQGTEAFF
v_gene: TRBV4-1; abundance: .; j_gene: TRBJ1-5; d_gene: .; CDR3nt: TGCGCCAGCAGCCAGGTAAATCAGCCCCAGCATTTT; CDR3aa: CASSQVNQPQHF
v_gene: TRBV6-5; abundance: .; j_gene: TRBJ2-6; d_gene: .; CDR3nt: TGTGCCAGCAGCAGCTCTGGGGCCAACGTCCTGACTTTC; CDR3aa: CASSSSGANVLTF
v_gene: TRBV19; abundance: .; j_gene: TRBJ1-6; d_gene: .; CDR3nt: TGTGCCAGTAGTATACTCAGGGGTAATTCACCCCTCCACTTT; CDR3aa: CASSILRGNSPLHF
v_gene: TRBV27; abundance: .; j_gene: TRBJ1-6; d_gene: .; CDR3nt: TGTGCCAGCAGTCCGGGGCGGGAGGGATATAATTCACCCCTCCACTTT; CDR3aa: CASSPGREGYNSPLHF
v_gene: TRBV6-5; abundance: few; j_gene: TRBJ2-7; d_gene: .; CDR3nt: TGTGCCAGCAGTTACTCAGGGGGGAGGACCTACGAGCAGTACTTC; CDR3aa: CASSYSGGRTYEQYF
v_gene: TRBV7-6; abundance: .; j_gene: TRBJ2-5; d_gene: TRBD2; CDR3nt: TGTGCCAGCAGCTCACGTAGCGGGGCGATTGGAGAGACCCAGTACTTC; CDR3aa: CASSSRSGAIGETQYF
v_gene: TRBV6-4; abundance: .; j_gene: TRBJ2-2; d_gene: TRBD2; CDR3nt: TGTGCCAGCAGTGAAGCGGGAGCGGACACCGGGGAGCTGTTTTTT; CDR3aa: CASSEAGADTGELFF
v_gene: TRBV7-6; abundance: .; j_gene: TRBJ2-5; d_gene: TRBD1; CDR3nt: TGTGCCAGCAGCCCAACACGGACAGGGGGTAGGGAGACCCAGTACTTC; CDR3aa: CASSPTRTGGRETQYF
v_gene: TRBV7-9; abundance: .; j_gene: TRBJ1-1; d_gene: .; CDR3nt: TGTGCCAGCAGCTTAATCCAGATGAACACTGAAGCTTTCTTT; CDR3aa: CASSLIQMNTEAFF
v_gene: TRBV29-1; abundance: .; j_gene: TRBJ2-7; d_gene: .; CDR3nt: TGCAGCGTTGAGCGGGACCCTAGGGGGGAGCAGTACTTC; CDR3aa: CSVERDPRGEQYF
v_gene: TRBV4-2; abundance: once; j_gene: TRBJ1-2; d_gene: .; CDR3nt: TGTGCCAGCAGCCAAGATGAGGGCGCGTCTAACTATGGCTACACCTTC; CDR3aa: CASSQDEGASNYGYTF
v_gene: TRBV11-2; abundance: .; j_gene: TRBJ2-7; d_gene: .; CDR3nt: TGTGCCAGCAGCAAAACCGACCTAGAGTCACCCGAGCAGTACTTC; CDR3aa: CASSKTDLESPEQYF
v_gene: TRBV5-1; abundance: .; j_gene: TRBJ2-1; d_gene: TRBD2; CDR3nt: TGCGCCAGCAGCAGGAGCGGGAGGGCCTCGAACAATGAGCAGTTCTTC; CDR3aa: CASSRSGRASNNEQFF
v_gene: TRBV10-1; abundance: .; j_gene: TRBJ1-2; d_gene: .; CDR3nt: TGCGCCAGCAGTGAGTCGCTACAGGGACATGGCTACACCTTC; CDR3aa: CASSESLQGHGYTF
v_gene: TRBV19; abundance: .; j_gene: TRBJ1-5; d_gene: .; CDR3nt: TGTGCCAGTAAAGGGCAGGGTCGCCAGCCCCAGCATTTT; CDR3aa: CASKGQGRQPQHF
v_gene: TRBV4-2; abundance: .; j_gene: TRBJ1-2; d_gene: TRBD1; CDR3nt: TGTGCCAGCAGCCAAGATTGGGACAGCTATGGCTACACCTTC; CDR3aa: CASSQDWDSYGYTF
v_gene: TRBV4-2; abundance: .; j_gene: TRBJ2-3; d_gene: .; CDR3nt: TGTGCCAGCAGCCATGACCCAGCGGTGAGCACAGATACGCAGTATTTT; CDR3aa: CASSHDPAVSTDTQYF
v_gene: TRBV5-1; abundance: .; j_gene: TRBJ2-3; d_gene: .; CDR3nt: TGCGCCAGCAGCTCTCAATCAGATACGCAGTATTTT; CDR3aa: CASSSQSDTQYF
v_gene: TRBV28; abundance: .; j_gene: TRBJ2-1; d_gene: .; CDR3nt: TGTGCCAGCAGTACCCCACAGGGAAACTTGAATGAGCAGTTCTTC; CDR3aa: CASSTPQGNLNEQFF
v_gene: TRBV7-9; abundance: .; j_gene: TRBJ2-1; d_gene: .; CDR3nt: TGTGCCAGCAGCTTATCCGGAGTAGGTGGCAATGAGCAGTTCTTC; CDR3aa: CASSLSGVGGNEQFF
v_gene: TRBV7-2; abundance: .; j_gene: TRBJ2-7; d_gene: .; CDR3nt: TGTGCCAGCAGCTTAGAGTGGCAGATCTCCTACGAGCAGTACTTC; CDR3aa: CASSLEWQISYEQYF
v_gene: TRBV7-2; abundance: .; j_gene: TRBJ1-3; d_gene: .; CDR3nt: TGTGCCAGCAGCTCCAACAGGGTCGGAACTGGAAACACCATATATTTT; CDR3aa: CASSSNRVGTGNTIYF
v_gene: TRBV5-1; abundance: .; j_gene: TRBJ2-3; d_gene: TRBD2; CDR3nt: TGCGCCAGCAGCTTGGGCCCAGCGGGGGGGTCCACAGATACGCAGTATTTT; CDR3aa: CASSLGPAGGSTDTQYF